This TCR beta chain was profiled in a study of T cell responses to AZD1222 COVID-19 vaccine. This clone was picked up one time. The V segment lost 5 bases and the J segment 4 bases; nucleotides outside the gene matches: 13. This CDR3 spans 16 amino acids. Germline CDR1 SEHNR, CDR2 FQNEAQ (reference sequence). The protocol was immunoSEQ multiplex PCR, while the TCRdb copy is restricted to in-frame clones and leaves out a portion. The sample has just under 85,000 clones, about 84% seen once. Source: peripheral blood, taken on day 0 of AZD1222 vaccination. This chain links TRBV7-9 with TRBJ1-2, with 7 nucleotides matching TRBD1. This TCR came from an adult in good health. In DNA, the CDR3 is TGTGCCAGCAGCCAATCCGGACAGGAGATATTCTATGGCTACACCTTC. This gives the protein CASSQSGQEIFYGYTF.